One and the same sample provided the 31 T cell receptor beta chains below, sequenced in a study of regulatory T cells in long-lasting Graves disease. Noted time point: persistent/refractory GD, antithyroid drugs over 5 years with positive TRAb. PBMC RNA served as the TCR library source. To make TCR beta libraries, researchers used iRepertoire HTBI primers and Arm-PCR of CDR3 regions. TCRdb re-called the multiplex PCR reads with MiXCR, one entry per CDR3 protein. The sample has under 500,000 distinct CDR3 sequences, 20% to 25% seen once. Here the sequenced sample was peripheral blood mononuclear cells (PBMCs), taken when the disease was refractory, from a patient treated with antithyroid drugs. These TCRs come from a female donor with Graves disease.

The chain combines TRBV2 with TRBJ2-6, with 7 bases identical to TRBD1. This CDR3 spans 15 amino acids. The germline V gene has CDR1 SNHLY and CDR2 FYNNEI. V was clipped by 11 bases and J by 4 bases; unmatched bases: 11. The CDR3 loop is CALNRGGAGANVLTF. The DNA of the CDR3 is TGTGCCCTCAACCGAGGGGGCGCCGGGGCCAACGTCCTGACTTTC.

The gene calls are TRBV18 and TRBJ1-3; possible D gene TRBD1, 6 bases. The CDR3 is made up of 16 amino acids. The V and J ends lost 0 bases and 0 bases respectively, with 9 bases between them. Per the germline V gene, CDR1 is KGHSH and CDR2 is LQKENI. CDR3 coding DNA: TGTGCCAGCTCACCACCGACAGGAGTCTCTGGAAACACCATATATTTT. Its protein product is CASSPPTGVSGNTIYF. Together with reference TRBV18 and TRBJ1-3, the CDR3 gives the full variable domain: NAGVMQNPRHLVRRRGQEARLRCSPMKGHSHVYWYRQLPEEGLKFMVYLQKENIIDESGMPKERFSAEFPKEGPSILRIQQVVRGDSAAYFCASSPPTGVSGNTIYFGEGSWLTVV.

The rearrangement joins TRBV2 to TRBJ1-4, with D perhaps matching TRBD1 (6 bases). The length of the CDR3 is 15 residues. Germline V CDR1 and CDR2: SNHLY, FYNNEI. V shed 6 bases and J shed 0 bases, with 11 bases lying between them. The CDR3 DNA follows: TGTGCCAGCAGCACCAGGGGCTCAACTAATGAAAAACTGTTTTTT. Its protein is CASSTRGSTNEKLFF.

The chain combines TRBV29-1 with TRBJ2-7, with D perhaps matching TRBD1 (5 bases). The CDR3 is 14 residues long. V lost 5 bases to trimming and J lost 0 bases, with 14 bases between them. The germline gives CDR1 SQVTM, CDR2 ANQGSEA. The CDR3 sequence: CSVFMAGPSYEQYF. In nucleotides, the CDR3 is TGCAGCGTTTTTATGGCAGGGCCCTCCTACGAGCAGTACTTC.

This clonotype showed up many times. The chain is built from TRBV3-1 and TRBJ2-4; D ambiguous. Germline values: CDR1 LGHDT, CDR2 YNNKEL (reference sequence). V lost 3 bases and J lost 2, with 5 bases in between. The CDR3 contains 13 residues. The CDR3, as DNA: TGTGCCAGCAGCCAGGGTACCAAAAACATTCAGTACTTC. This gives the protein CASSQGTKNIQYF.

A note on this clonotype: With a much larger clone just one base away, this may be a read error. The chain is built from TRBV28 and TRBJ1-2, with D possibly matching TRBD1 (5 bases). Trimming stripped 5 bases from V and 5 bases from J, with 12 bases between. The CDR3 length is 13 residues. From germline, CDR1 is MDHEN and CDR2 SYDVKM. CDR3: CASSVTDPYGYTF. The CDR3 nucleotides read TGTGCCAGCAGTGTGACAGACCCATATGGCTACACCTTC.

This clonotype has a count of ten or more. The chain joins TRBV29-1 to TRBJ2-7; 9 positions match TRBD1. Germline V gene data show CDR1 as SQVTM and CDR2 as ANQGSEA. J gave up 2 bases and V 1 base, and 9 bases lay outside the gene matches. This CDR3 comprises 16 residues. CDR3 nucleotides: TGCAGCGTTGAAGTAGTCCGGACAGGGGCGACCTACGAGCAGTACTTC. It is translated as CSVEVVRTGATYEQYF.

This clonotype was detected many times. The V call is TRBV12-3 or TRBV12-4, the J call TRBJ2-7; TRBD1 matches 7 bases. Losses at the gene ends were 5 bases for V and 3 bases for J; bases not matched to a gene: 7. The CDR3 runs 14 residues. The CDR3 DNA follows: TGTGCCAGCAGTCCGACAGGGACAAACTACGAGCAGTACTTC. It is translated as CASSPTGTNYEQYF.

This clonotype showed up just a few times. This chain links TRBV6-1 with TRBJ1-4, with D tentatively TRBD1 (6 bases). This CDR3 is built from 15 residues. Germline V gene sequence: CDR1 MNHNS, CDR2 SASEGT. V gave up 6 bases and J gave up 4 bases, with 15 bases separating them. The CDR3 loop is CASRDRTAVNEKLFF. DNA of the CDR3: TGTGCCAGCAGAGACCGGACAGCAGTTAATGAAAAACTGTTTTTT.

The rearrangement joins TRBV20-1 to TRBJ2-7, with 9 nucleotides matching TRBD2. Germline CDR1 and CDR2: DFQATT and SNEGSKA (reference sequence). This CDR3 has 15 amino acids. V lost 1 base, J lost 5 bases, and 9 bases stayed unmatched. The CDR3 bases are TGCAGTGCTAGAGGCCTAGCGGGACCCGTGGACGAGCAGTACTTC. It codes for CSARGLAGPVDEQYF.

This chain links TRBV20-1 with TRBJ2-7; D is perhaps TRBD2 (5 bases). This CDR3 comprises 12 residues. Trimming took off 6 bases at V and 2 bases at J, with 11 bases between the two ends. Germline V lookup: CDR1 DFQATT, CDR2 SNEGSKA (reference sequence). The chain's CDR3 is CSARSGTYEQYF. CDR3 bases: TGCAGTGCCCGGAGCGGAACCTACGAGCAGTACTTC.

There are many counts of this clonotype. The J gene is TRBJ2-2, the V gene TRBV2; tentatively, D is TRBD1 (5 bases). Germline V gene sequence: CDR1 SNHLY, CDR2 FYNNEI. The CDR3 has 16 amino acids. The V and J ends lost 6 bases and 0 bases respectively, with 14 bases between them. CDR3 DNA: TGTGCCAGCAGAGCCGAGACAGCCGCGAACACCGGGGAGCTGTTTTTT. This encodes CASRAETAANTGELFF.

This chain joins TRBV7-9 and TRBJ2-2, with a weak D call TRBD2 (5 bases). V lost 4 bases to trimming and J lost 5 bases, with 14 bases between them. Germline lookup yields CDR1 SEHNR and CDR2 FQNEAQ (reference sequence). The length of the CDR3 is 15 residues. CDR3 sequence (DNA): TGTGCCAGCAGCTCACCGGGGAAGTGGACCGGGGAGCTGTTTTTT. It yields the protein CASSSPGKWTGELFF. Complete variable domain (other parts from reference TRBV7-9 and TRBJ2-2): DTGVSQNPRHKITKRGQNVTFRCDPISEHNRLYWYRQTLGQGPEFLTYFQNEAQLEKSRLLSDRFSAERPKGSFSTLEIQRTEQGDSAMYLCASSSPGKWTGELFFGEGSRLTVL.

This chain uses TRBV29-1 with TRBJ2-4; the match to TRBD2 covers 12 bases. CDR3 length equals 18 residues. V lost 4 bases to trimming and J lost 0 bases; unmatched junction nucleotides: 10. CDR1 SQVTM and CDR2 ANQGSEA come from the germline V gene. The CDR3 protein is CSVAILAGGDLAKNIQYF. The CDR3 coding sequence is TGCAGCGTTGCCATTCTAGCGGGAGGGGACCTAGCCAAAAACATTCAGTACTTC. Based on the CDR3 plus reference TRBV29-1 and TRBJ2-4, the full variable domain is SAVISQKPSRDICQRGTSLTIQCQVDSQVTMMFWYRQQPGQSLTLIATANQGSEATYESGFVIDKFPISRPNLTFSTLTVSNMSPEDSSIYLCSVAILAGGDLAKNIQYFGAGTRLSVL.

The CDR3 reads CAWSEGTGSYYEQYF. CDR3 nucleotides: TGTGCCTGGAGTGAGGGGACAGGGAGCTACTACGAGCAGTACTTC. The chain recombines TRBV30 with TRBJ2-7; 9 nucleotides line up with TRBD1. V gave up 1 base and J gave up 3 bases; unmatched junction bases: 7. The CDR3 has 15 residues. The germline CDR1 and CDR2 sequences are GTSNPN and SVGIG (reference sequence).

The table lists this clonotype with a few counts. The V gene is TRBV20-1, the J gene TRBJ1-5, with 8 bases matching TRBD1. This CDR3 region has 15 residues. V dropped 0 bases and J dropped 6; count of bases not matched to a gene: 7. CDR1 and CDR2 (germline): DFQATT, SNEGSKA (reference sequence). The CDR3 DNA sequence: TGCAGTGCTAGAGATAACAGGGGGGGAGGTCAGCCCCAGCATTTT. Encoded protein: CSARDNRGGGQPQHF.

This clonotype has at least ten counts. The chain employs TRBV28 and TRBJ1-5; a weak D match, TRBD1 (6 bases). The V end lost 4 bases, the J end lost 6 bases, and 13 bases lay between the germline ends. CDR1 and CDR2 from the germline V gene are MDHEN and SYDVKM. The CDR3 length is 14 residues. CDR3 nucleotides: TGTGCCAGCAGTTCCCCGGACAGTTTTCAGCCCCAGCATTTT. Translating it yields CASSSPDSFQPQHF.

The sample holds a few counts of this clonotype. The chain recombines TRBV20-1 with TRBJ2-5, with 8 bases lining up with TRBD1. This CDR3 has 16 residues. With V trimmed by 4 bases and J by 3 bases, 13 bases remained unmatched. Germline V CDR1 and CDR2: DFQATT, SNEGSKA (reference sequence). The CDR3 protein is CSATIGQGSREETQYF. In DNA form, the CDR3 reads TGCAGTGCTACGATTGGACAGGGAAGTCGTGAAGAGACCCAGTACTTC.

The rearrangement uses TRBV2 and TRBJ1-1, with 10 bases identical to TRBD1. With 6 bases clipped from V and 1 base from J, the junction kept 5 bases outside the gene matches. The V gene's germline CDR1 is SNHLY and CDR2 FYNNEI. This CDR3 is 15 amino acids long. The CDR3 here is CASRQDRGPNTEAFF. DNA of the CDR3: TGTGCCAGCAGGCAAGACAGGGGGCCGAACACTGAAGCTTTCTTT.

V usage is TRBV5-5 and J usage is TRBJ2-2; 10 bases line up with TRBD2. The length of the CDR3 is 16 residues. V lost 2 bases and J lost 4; bases outside the gene matches: 5. Germline V gives CDR1 SGHKS, CDR2 YYEKEE (reference sequence). CDR3 sequence reads: CASSFSGRIGTGELFF. The CDR3, as DNA: TGTGCCAGCAGCTTTAGCGGGAGGATCGGCACCGGGGAGCTGTTTTTT.

In its sample, this clonotype was seen many times. The chain uses TRBV11-2 and TRBJ2-5, with no clear D. V gave up 1 base and J gave up 4 bases, with 7 bases separating them. Germline lookup yields CDR1 SGHAT and CDR2 FQNNGV. The CDR3 length is 13 residues. The CDR3 loop is CASSLVAIETQYF. The DNA for the CDR3 is TGTGCCAGCAGCTTAGTAGCTATAGAGACCCAGTACTTC.

There are a few counts of this clonotype. The V and J genes are TRBV6-1 and TRBJ1-3, with D perhaps TRBD1 (5 bases). V shed 2 bases and J shed 0 bases, with 11 bases lying between them. This CDR3 is built from 16 residues. Germline-derived CDR1 and CDR2 are MNHNS and SASEGT. In DNA, the CDR3 is TGTGCCAGCAGTGAATTGGCAGGGAGCTCTGGAAACACCATATATTTT. It yields the protein CASSELAGSSGNTIYF.

The sample holds a few counts of this clonotype. The chain combines TRBV6-1 with TRBJ2-7; 12 bases fit TRBD1. CDR1 and CDR2 from the germline V gene are MNHNS and SASEGT. This CDR3 is 14 amino acids long. V was pared by 10 bases and J by 7 bases, with 11 bases of the junction left unmatched. The CDR3 reads CATRGTGGWWEQYF. Here the CDR3 DNA reads TGTGCCACCCGAGGGACAGGGGGCTGGTGGGAGCAGTACTTC.

The V gene is TRBV11-3, the J gene TRBJ2-2; D is ambiguous. Germline CDR1 reads SGHNT; CDR2 reads YENEEA. This CDR3 spans 11 amino acids. Between the trimmed V and J ends, which lost 4 bases and 7 bases, there was a span of 4 bases. The CDR3 bases are TGTGCCAGCAGCTCCGACGGGGAGCTGTTTTTT. It translates to CASSSDGELFF. Full variable domain (rest looked up from reference TRBV11-3 and TRBJ2-2): EAGVVQSPRYKIIEKKQPVAFWCNPISGHNTLYWYLQNLGQGPELLIRYENEEAVDDSQLPKDRFSAERLKGVDSTLKIQPAELGDSAVYLCASSSDGELFFGEGSRLTVL.

The sample holds a few counts of this clonotype. The V call is TRBV24-1, the J call TRBJ1-3, with D tentatively TRBD1 (6 bases). CDR3 length: 16 amino acids. Germline loops: CDR1 KGHDR, CDR2 SFDVKD. V lost 3 bases and J 0 bases, leaving 11 bases between the germline ends. CDR3 coding DNA: TGTGCCACCAGTGATCCAGAGGGGGACTCTGGAAACACCATATATTTT. It is translated as CATSDPEGDSGNTIYF.

This clonotype was counted only a few times. The chain combines TRBV11-2 with TRBJ2-1; D gene unclear. The CDR3 spans 15 residues. V lost 1 base, J lost 0 bases, and 7 bases lay in between. CDR1 is SGHAT and CDR2 is FQNNGV in the germline V gene. The CDR3 sequence is CASSLVPSSYNEQFF. The CDR3 region has the DNA TGTGCCAGCAGCTTAGTTCCTAGCTCCTACAATGAGCAGTTCTTC. Together with reference TRBV11-2 and TRBJ2-1, the CDR3 gives the full variable domain: EAGVAQSPRYKIIEKRQSVAFWCNPISGHATLYWYQQILGQGPKLLIQFQNNGVVDDSQLPKDRFSAERLKGVDSTLKIQPAKLEDSAVYLCASSLVPSSYNEQFFGPGTRLTVL.

This chain connects TRBV7-9 to TRBJ2-7; a possible D gene is TRBD1 (5 bases). The CDR3 has 15 residues. CDR1 and CDR2 from the germline V gene are SEHNR and FQNEAQ (reference sequence). V dropped 1 base and J dropped 3 bases, with 13 bases sitting between them. In DNA form, the CDR3 reads TGTGCCAGCAGCTTAGTTGGGGCAGCCAACTACGAGCAGTACTTC. Amino acids: CASSLVGAANYEQYF.

The genes are TRBV4-3 and TRBJ1-5; D is perhaps TRBD1 (6 bases). Germline values: CDR1 LGHNA, CDR2 YSLEER. V was cut by 2 bases and J by 7 bases, with 15 bases left in between. This CDR3 contains 15 residues. This CDR3 reads CASSQIRDIGQPQHF. The CDR3 region has the DNA TGCGCCAGCAGCCAAATCCGGGACATTGGGCAGCCCCAGCATTTT.

Regarding this clonotype: A read error is the likely source, as a far larger clone sits one nucleotide away. The chain couples TRBV10-3 to TRBJ1-5; D is possibly TRBD1 (5 bases). Germline V CDR1 and CDR2: ENHRY, SYGVKD. Trimming removed 10 bases from V and 6 bases from J, with 25 bases in between. The CDR3 runs to 16 residues. CDR3 DNA sequence: TGTGCCAGCGGCCTACCTCCGGGACCGACGGTTCAGCCCCAGCATTTT. Translation gives CASGLPPGPTVQPQHF.

The V and J genes are TRBV30 and TRBJ1-2, with D perhaps matching TRBD1 (5 bases). The CDR3 extends over 16 amino acids. CDR1 GTSNPN and CDR2 SVGIG come from the germline V gene (reference sequence). Trimming took 1 base from V and 2 from J, leaving 17 bases between them. This CDR3 reads CAWSAPGGEGNYGYTF. In nucleotides, the CDR3 is TGTGCCTGGAGTGCCCCAGGAGGGGAAGGGAACTATGGCTACACCTTC.

This clonotype showed up just a few times. The rearrangement joins TRBV10-2 to TRBJ1-4; TRBD1 matches 7 bases. The CDR3 has 15 amino acids. The ends lost 2 bases at V and 8 bases at J; junction bases unmatched: 8. CDR1 and CDR2 from the germline V gene are WSHSY and SAAADI. CDR3 coding DNA: TGCGCCAGCAGTGAGCCACAGGGGTTTCGGGAAAAACTGTTTTTT. As protein: CASSEPQGFREKLFF.